This T cell receptor beta chain was found in a study of early T cells in non-severe SARS-CoV-2 infection (dated by TCRdb to the early 2020s). With regard to the full study: Because TCR sequencing relied on bulk RNA taken from unsorted whole blood, pairing of alpha and beta chains was not possible. Results the study describes overall, beyond this receptor: VDJdb matching was skewed toward anti-spike CD8 responses and likely underestimated virus-specific expansions, missing private and CD4 specificities.

Libraries were built with 5' RACE. The sequencer listed for this sample is NextSeq 500. To correct for sequencing error and PCR bias, the TCR library protocol tagged individual cDNA molecules with unique molecular identifiers. Both TCR alpha and beta chains were sequenced, and tight co-correlation was observed between alpha and beta sequence abundances in each sample. Concerning the study's data processing: Decombinator V4 was used to perform V gene, J gene and CDR3 annotation of TCR sequences. TCRs were defined as expanded if a significant change between any two time points was detected under a Poisson model with p below 0.0001. Abundances of TCRs were expressed as counts per million after normalisation to the total number of TCRs sequenced in each sample. TRAV1-2 paired with TRAJ12, TRAJ20 or TRAJ33 defined MAIT TCRs, while TRAV10 paired with TRAJ18 defined iNKT TCRs. A search of VDJdb, accessed on 1 November 2021, was run for TCRs annotated to CMV, EBV and SARS-CoV-2, with TCRs annotated for multiple antigens excluded. TCRdb cleaned the public reads at Q25 with fastp, built clones with MiXCR and kept in-frame beta chains. A single entry per CDR3 protein holds the most common genes and DNA from its merged rows. What appears here as the V and J calls and clone size reflects TCRdb's work, not the paper's. For this sample the table gives 25,000 to 30,000 distinct CDR3 sequences, of which around 4% were detected only once. Of the sample, about 10% falls within the top ten clones.

Set within a cohort of healthcare workers in London, UK, this nested case-control study involved weekly PCR testing of nasopharyngeal swabs along with blood sampling. Healthcare workers were recruited between 23 and 31 March 2020, during the week of the UK lockdown, and were followed weekly for up to roughly 15 weeks. Ten or more counts support this clonotype. Its recognized antigen is unknown. No base qualities exist here, and no much larger clone lies one base off it. The CDR1 and CDR2 encoded by the germline V gene (reference sequence) are LGHDT and YNNKEL. At the junction V is shortened by 3 bases and J by 7 bases, with 18 bases in between. There are 16 amino acids in the CDR3, from cysteine to phenylalanine inclusive. The sequence is cut down to CDR3 DNA, 48 bases in frame from base 1.

The TCR originated in an adult who was a healthcare worker with PCR-confirmed SARS-CoV-2 infection or an uninfected control (not recorded which). The sample was whole blood. This receptor chain uses TRBV3-1 and TRBJ2-2; D gene: possibly TRBD2, on 5 matching bases. The CDR3 has the sequence CASSHVSEARGGELFF. Here is the DNA: TGTGCCAGCAGCCACGTTAGCGAGGCCCGAGGCGGGGAGCTGTTTTTT.